Described below is a single T cell receptor beta chain sequence and its context. No antigen is known for it. The data derive from a study of radiotherapy plus CTLA-4 blockade in lung cancer. About the study: Disease control was present in 30% to 40% of patients, and objective responses in 18%. General study points: Blood saw expansion of tumor-derived TCR clones after radiotherapy plus ipilimumab. Among reported predictors of response, early blood T cell clone dynamics with interferon-beta performed best.

TCRdb keeps only in-frame clones here, not all; method: immunoSEQ multiplex PCR. Seen here are 12,000 to 15,000 clones, 72% observed once, and the top ten hold approximately 55%. V was pared by 6 bases and J by 5 bases, with 14 bases between. Per germline, CDR1 MNHEY and CDR2 SVGAGI. CDR3 size: 15 residues. Patients in the study, people with chemo-refractory metastatic non-small-cell lung cancer, received focal radiation plus ipilimumab CTLA-4 blockade. The V and J genes are TRBV6-5 and TRBJ1-6; D unresolved. The receptor was isolated from a human donor with non-small cell lung cancer whose response to radiotherapy plus ipilimumab could not be evaluated. The specimen comprised peripheral blood, sampled from a patient treated with radiotherapy plus ipilimumab. The DNA for the CDR3 is TGTGCCAGCAGATTGACATCCCCTAATAATTCACCCCTCCACTTT. Protein: CASRLTSPNNSPLHF.